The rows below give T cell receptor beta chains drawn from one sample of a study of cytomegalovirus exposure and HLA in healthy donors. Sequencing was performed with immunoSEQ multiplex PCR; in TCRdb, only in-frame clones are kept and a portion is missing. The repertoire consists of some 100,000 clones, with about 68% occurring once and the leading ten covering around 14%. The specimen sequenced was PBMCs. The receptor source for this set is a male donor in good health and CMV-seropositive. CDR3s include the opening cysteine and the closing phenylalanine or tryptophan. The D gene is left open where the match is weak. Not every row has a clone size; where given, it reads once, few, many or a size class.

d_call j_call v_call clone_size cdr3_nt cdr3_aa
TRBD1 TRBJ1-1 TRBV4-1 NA TGCGCCAGCACCCTGGACAGGGCGAACACTGAAGCTTTCTTT CASTLDRANTEAFF
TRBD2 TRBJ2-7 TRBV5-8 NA TGTGCCAGCAGCCGGGGGGCCTACGAGCAGTACTTC CASSRGAYEQYF
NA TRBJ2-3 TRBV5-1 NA TGCGCCAGCAGCCCGGGACTGGACACAGATACGCAGTATTTT CASSPGLDTDTQYF
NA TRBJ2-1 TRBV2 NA TGTGCCAGCAGTGATGTGTCAGTCTCCTACAATGAGCAGTTCTTC CASSDVSVSYNEQFF
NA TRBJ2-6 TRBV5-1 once TGCGCCAGCAGCTTGGGACCGGGGGTCGGGGCCAACGTCCTGACTTTC CASSLGPGVGANVLTF
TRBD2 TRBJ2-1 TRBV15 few TGTGCCACCAGCAGAGATTCTGGTTGGCGGGGGGGCGGGGATGAGCAGTTCTTC CATSRDSGWRGGGDEQFF
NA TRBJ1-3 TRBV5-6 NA TGTGCCAGCGGCTTAGGGGAAAGTGGAAACACCATATATTTT CASGLGESGNTIYF
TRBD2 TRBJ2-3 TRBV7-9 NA TGTGCCAGCAGCCCAGGGGTAGCGGGGTTAGATACGCAGTATTTT CASSPGVAGLDTQYF
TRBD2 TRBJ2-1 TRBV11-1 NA TGTGCCAGCAGCTTACGAGGGTTAGTAGCGGGGGCCGATGAGCAGTTCTTC CASSLRGLVAGADEQFF
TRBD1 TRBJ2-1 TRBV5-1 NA TGCGCCAGCAGCTTACTAAGCGGGACAGGGGTAGGCAATGAGCAGTTCTTC CASSLLSGTGVGNEQFF
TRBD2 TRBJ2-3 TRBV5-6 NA TGTGCCAGTAAAGTCCTAGCGGGGGGTAGCACAGATACGCAGTATTTT CASKVLAGGSTDTQYF
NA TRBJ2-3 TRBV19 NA TGTGCCAGCACTACAGGTCCCCTACTTACAGATACGCAGTATTTT CASTTGPLLTDTQYF
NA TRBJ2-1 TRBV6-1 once TGTGCCAGCAGTGAACAGTTTACTGGCGGGGAGCAGTTCTTC CASSEQFTGGEQFF
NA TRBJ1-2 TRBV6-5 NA TGTGCCAGCAGTGGGGGGTACTATGGCTACACCTTC CASSGGYYGYTF
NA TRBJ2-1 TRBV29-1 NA TGCAGCGTTCCGCTGGGCAGGGAGGGGGGGGATGAGCAGTTCTTC CSVPLGREGGDEQFF
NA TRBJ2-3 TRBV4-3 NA TGCGCCAGCAGCCCAGTAGTGGGAGGGGGGGATACGCAGTATTTT CASSPVVGGGDTQYF
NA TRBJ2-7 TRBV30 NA TGTGCCTGGAGTTCCGGGGGCTACGAGCAGTACTTC CAWSSGGYEQYF
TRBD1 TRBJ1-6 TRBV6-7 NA TGTGCCAGCAGTTACTTTAACCCGACAGGGTCCTTTAATTCACCCCTCCACTTT CASSYFNPTGSFNSPLHF
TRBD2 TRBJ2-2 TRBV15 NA TGTGCCACCAGCGTGGGACTAGCCACCGGGGAGCTGTTTTTT CATSVGLATGELFF
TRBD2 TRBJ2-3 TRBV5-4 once TGTGCCAGCAGTCCAGAGCGGGGGAGCACAGATACGCAGTATTTT CASSPERGSTDTQYF
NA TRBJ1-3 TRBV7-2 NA TGTGCCAGCTCTCGGGGATCGGGCGGAGCTCTGGCTAGATATTTT CASSRGSGGALARYF
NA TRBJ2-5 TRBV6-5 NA TGTGCCAGCAGTTACAGGGGCCAAGAGACCCAGTACTTC CASSYRGQETQYF
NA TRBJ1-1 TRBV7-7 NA TGTGCCAGCAGCTTTTACTTACAGGGCCCCTTTAACACTGAAGCTTTCTTT CASSFYLQGPFNTEAFF
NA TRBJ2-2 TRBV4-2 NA TGTGCCAGCAGCTCCCTGCTCAGGGGGAACACCGGGGAGCTGTTTTTT CASSSLLRGNTGELFF
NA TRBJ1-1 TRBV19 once TGTGCCAGTAGTATCTTCGGCAGGTTTGAAGCTTTCTTT CASSIFGRFEAFF
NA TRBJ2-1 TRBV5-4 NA TGTGCCAGCAGCTTCGGGAATGAGCAGTTCTTC CASSFGNEQFF